Following are 19 T cell receptor beta chains from one sample sequenced in a study of CXCR3-negative and CXCR3-positive naive CD8 T cells. Their specific antigens are unknown. Study-level results: Naive cells positive for CXCR3 carried more hydrophobic TRB CDR3s than CXCR3-negative ones.

UMI labels and 5' RACE were used to prepare the TRB cDNA libraries. From its re-call of the 5' RACE reads, TCRdb lists each CDR3 protein once, without DNA. The table for this sample gives tens of thousands of distinct CDR3 sequences. The sample consisted of naive CXCR3+ CD8+ T cells from blood. Subset here: CD45RO-CCR7+CD27+CD95- naive CD8+ T cells expressing CXCR3 (TNR3+). The source of these receptors is a human donor in good health. Some clones in this sample may be carry-over from other donors' samples.

This rearrangement joins TRBV13 to TRBJ1-1; TCRdb names TRBD1, which stays unverified in the absence of DNA. Germline CDR1 PRHDT, CDR2 FYEKMQ (reference sequence). CDR3 length: 14 residues. This chain's CDR3 is CASSLGQGLMEAFF. Variable domain in full (rest from reference TRBV13 and TRBJ1-1): AAGVIQSPRHLIKEKRETATLKCYPIPRHDTVYWYQQGPGQDPQFLISFYEKMQSDKGSIPDRFSAQQFSDYHSELNMSSLELGDSALYFCASSLGQGLMEAFFGQGTRLTVV.

The chain links TRBV3-1 to TRBJ2-5; lacking DNA, the TRBD2 call made by TCRdb goes unchecked. CDR1 and CDR2 from the germline V gene are LGHDT and YNNKEL (reference sequence). This CDR3 is 15 amino acids long. CDR3 in amino acids: CASSQELAGEETQYF.

The genes are TRBV9 and TRBJ1-1. CDR1 is SGDLS and CDR2 is YYNGEE in the germline V gene. The CDR3 totals 15 residues. The CDR3 sequence: CASSPEDLKSTEAFF.

This chain links TRBV15 with TRBJ2-3; TCRdb outputs TRBD1, but without DNA this stays unchecked. This CDR3 has 15 amino acids. Looked up from germline, CDR1 is LNHNV and CDR2 is YYDKDF (reference sequence). This CDR3 reads CATSKRQGYTDTQYF.

V usage is TRBV25-1 and J usage is TRBJ2-2. Per germline, CDR1 MGHDK and CDR2 SYGVNS. The CDR3 length is 17 residues. The CDR3 sequence is CASSEYFGVQNTGELFF.

The chain's CDR3 is CASSTSTDTQYF. The chain recombines TRBV5-6 with TRBJ2-3. Germline values: CDR1 SGHDT, CDR2 YYEEEE. The CDR3 runs 12 residues. The variable domain in full, with the rest retrieved from reference TRBV5-6 and TRBJ2-3, is DAGVTQSPTHLIKTRGQQVTLRCSPKSGHDTVSWYQQALGQGPQFIFQYYEEEERQRGNFPDRFSGHQFPNYSSELNVNALLLGDSALYLCASSTSTDTQYFGPGTRLTVL.

The chain has TRBV15 and TRBJ2-5. This CDR3 contains 15 residues. Per germline, CDR1 LNHNV and CDR2 YYDKDF (reference sequence). The CDR3 is CATSRDHGNQETQYF.

The rearrangement uses TRBV28 and TRBJ2-1. The germline V gene encodes CDR1 MDHEN and CDR2 SYDVKM. This CDR3 has 14 amino acids. The CDR3 protein is CASSFYSSYNEQFF.

The chain has TRBV6-2 or TRBV6-3 and TRBJ2-7; checking the TCRdb D call of TRBD1 is not possible without DNA. This CDR3 is 17 amino acids long. Germline CDR1 and CDR2: MNHEY and SVGEGT. The CDR3: CASSYSTDRGSSYEQYF.

V usage is TRBV20-1 and J usage is TRBJ1-4. The V gene's germline CDR1 is DFQATT and CDR2 SNEGSKA (reference sequence). The CDR3 covers 13 residues. CDR3 amino acids: CSAPRTSREKLFF.

The rearrangement links TRBV2 to TRBJ2-7; TCRdb's D call, TRBD1, is unchecked because there is no DNA. There are 15 residues in the CDR3. CDR1 is SNHLY, CDR2 FYNNEI, per germline. CDR3 amino acids: CASSEFVLSSYEQYF.

V is TRBV28 and J is TRBJ2-7; without DNA, the TCRdb call of TRBD1 cannot be checked. This CDR3 comprises 15 residues. CDR1 MDHEN and CDR2 SYDVKM come from the germline V gene. CDR3 protein: CASSLDGTGAYEQYF.

This chain links TRBV12-3 or TRBV12-4 with TRBJ2-3. The CDR3 sequence is 13 residues long. The CDR3 spells CASVNQLTDTQYF.

V gene TRBV28 combines with J gene TRBJ2-2. Germline assignment: CDR1 MDHEN and CDR2 SYDVKM. CDR3 length: 17 residues. CDR3 region: CASSLLGEEAAGGELFF.

V and J are TRBV6-2 or TRBV6-3 and TRBJ2-4; TCRdb returns TRBD1, unconfirmable since there is no DNA. Germline V gene data show CDR1 as MNHEY and CDR2 as SVGEGT. The CDR3 runs 13 residues. This CDR3 is CASESGQENIQYF.

The chain has TRBV27 and TRBJ2-5. Germline loops: CDR1 MNHEY, CDR2 SMNVEV (reference sequence). The CDR3 loop spans 14 amino acids. CDR3 in amino acids: CASSFSSQWETQYF.

The V gene is TRBV5-1, the J gene TRBJ2-3. CDR3 length equals 12 residues. Germline loops: CDR1 SGHRS, CDR2 YFSETQ. CDR3: CASSLAPDTQYF.

The chain employs TRBV5-5 and TRBJ2-2; checking the TCRdb D call of TRBD1 is not possible without DNA. Germline loops: CDR1 SGHKS, CDR2 YYEKEE (reference sequence). CDR3 length: 14 amino acids. The CDR3 is CASSSWGAPGELFF.

The V gene is TRBV29-1, the J gene TRBJ2-7; TCRdb's D gene call, TRBD1, goes unchecked for lack of DNA. Germline CDR1 is SQVTM and CDR2 is ANQGSEA. The CDR3 has 12 amino acids. The CDR3: CSVVGQAFQQYF.